A selection of T cell receptor beta chains follows, all from one sample in a study of T cell clonotyping in hematopoietic cell transplantation. Measured with immunoSEQ multiplex PCR; TCRdb has only the in-frame clones, and not every one. The repertoire includes tens of thousands of clones, roughly 96% of them detected once, and roughly 0.91% sits in the top ten. The sequencing sample was made of peripheral blood mononuclear cells. Source of these receptors: a man younger than 45 in good health. Some clones in this sample may be carry-over from other donors' samples. The CDR3 runs from the conserved cysteine through the conserved F or W. A D gene is named only where the DNA matches it firmly. The size field is filled for only some rows; it gives once, few, many or a size class.

j_gene: TRBJ1-4; abundance: .; d_gene: TRBD1; v_gene: TRBV2; CDR3nt: TGTGCCAGCAGTGGGACAGGGCCTAATGAAAAACTGTTTTTT; CDR3aa: CASSGTGPNEKLFF
j_gene: TRBJ2-5; abundance: .; d_gene: TRBD1; v_gene: TRBV2; CDR3nt: TGTGCCACAAGGTCGGGACAGGTCCCCGAGACCCAGTACTTC; CDR3aa: CATRSGQVPETQYF
j_gene: TRBJ2-3; abundance: .; d_gene: TRBD1; v_gene: TRBV30; CDR3nt: TGTGCCTGGGCACAGGGGGGCACAGATACGCAGTATTTT; CDR3aa: CAWAQGGTDTQYF
j_gene: TRBJ2-5; abundance: .; d_gene: TRBD2; v_gene: TRBV11-1; CDR3nt: TGTGCCAGCAGCGGCGGGGGGCGGGATGGAGAAGAGACCCAGTACTTC; CDR3aa: CASSGGGRDGEETQYF
j_gene: TRBJ1-3; abundance: .; d_gene: .; v_gene: TRBV5-8; CDR3nt: TGTGCCAGCAGCCCCGGAGGGGGACTTGGAAACACCATATATTTT; CDR3aa: CASSPGGGLGNTIYF
j_gene: TRBJ1-5; abundance: .; d_gene: .; v_gene: TRBV6-6; CDR3nt: TGTGCCAGCAGTTACAAGGTTGGGGACAATCAGCCCCAGCATTTT; CDR3aa: CASSYKVGDNQPQHF
j_gene: TRBJ2-7; abundance: .; d_gene: .; v_gene: TRBV6-6; CDR3nt: TGTGCCAGCAAGGGACGGATCTACGAGCAGTACTTC; CDR3aa: CASKGRIYEQYF
j_gene: TRBJ2-7; abundance: .; d_gene: .; v_gene: TRBV27; CDR3nt: TGTGCCAGCAGTCCCGACCAAGACTACGAGCAGTACTTC; CDR3aa: CASSPDQDYEQYF
j_gene: TRBJ2-7; abundance: .; d_gene: TRBD2; v_gene: TRBV7-2; CDR3nt: TGTGCCAGCAGTTCTAGCGGGGCTCTTTACGAGCAGTACTTC; CDR3aa: CASSSSGALYEQYF
j_gene: TRBJ2-3; abundance: .; d_gene: TRBD1; v_gene: TRBV10-1; CDR3nt: TGCGCCAGCAGTGAGTCAATACCGGGACAGGGTCCAGATACGCAGTATTTT; CDR3aa: CASSESIPGQGPDTQYF
j_gene: TRBJ2-5; abundance: .; d_gene: .; v_gene: TRBV19; CDR3nt: TGTGCCAGTAGTACACCCCCGACAGGGAGGGAGACCCAGTACTTC; CDR3aa: CASSTPPTGRETQYF
j_gene: TRBJ2-7; abundance: once; d_gene: .; v_gene: TRBV2; CDR3nt: TGTGCCAGCAGTGAAAGAGACTCTAAAGAGCAGTACTTC; CDR3aa: CASSERDSKEQYF
j_gene: TRBJ2-1; abundance: .; d_gene: TRBD2; v_gene: TRBV25-1; CDR3nt: TGTGCCAGCAGTGAATATGCGGGAGGGGCGGCCGGGGAGCAGTTCTTC; CDR3aa: CASSEYAGGAAGEQFF
j_gene: TRBJ1-1; abundance: .; d_gene: .; v_gene: TRBV11-2; CDR3nt: TGTGCCAGCAGCTTAGATCCCGGAGCTGAAGCTTTCTTT; CDR3aa: CASSLDPGAEAFF
j_gene: TRBJ2-2; abundance: .; d_gene: .; v_gene: TRBV10-3; CDR3nt: TGTGCCATCAGTGAGTCGTCCGGGGAGCTGTTTTTT; CDR3aa: CAISESSGELFF
j_gene: TRBJ2-6; abundance: .; d_gene: .; v_gene: TRBV7-4; CDR3nt: TGTGCCAGCAGCTTAGAGAGGAAAGGGGCCAACGTCCTGACTTTC; CDR3aa: CASSLERKGANVLTF
j_gene: TRBJ2-7; abundance: few; d_gene: TRBD1; v_gene: TRBV7-8; CDR3nt: TGTGCCAGCAGCTTGGGACAGGCGCGCCACGAGCAGTACTTC; CDR3aa: CASSLGQARHEQYF
j_gene: TRBJ1-1; abundance: .; d_gene: .; v_gene: TRBV29-1; CDR3nt: TGCAGCGTTGAGGTTGCAGGTACGAACACTGAAGCTTTCTTT; CDR3aa: CSVEVAGTNTEAFF
j_gene: TRBJ2-7; abundance: .; d_gene: .; v_gene: TRBV7-8; CDR3nt: TGTGCCAGCAGTTCCACAGGGCCCAGCTCCTACGAGCAGTACTTC; CDR3aa: CASSSTGPSSYEQYF
j_gene: TRBJ1-2; abundance: few; d_gene: TRBD1; v_gene: TRBV5-1; CDR3nt: TGCGCCAGCAGCATGGGGACAGGCGACGGCTACACCTTC; CDR3aa: CASSMGTGDGYTF
j_gene: TRBJ1-1; abundance: .; d_gene: .; v_gene: TRBV19; CDR3nt: TGTGCCAGTAGACCGACAGAGAACACTGAAGCTTTCTTT; CDR3aa: CASRPTENTEAFF
j_gene: TRBJ2-7; abundance: .; d_gene: TRBD2; v_gene: TRBV29-1; CDR3nt: TGCAGCTGTAGCGGGGCCGCGGGAGGGACCTACGAGCAGTACTTC; CDR3aa: CSCSGAAGGTYEQYF
j_gene: TRBJ2-3; abundance: .; d_gene: .; v_gene: TRBV27; CDR3nt: TGTGCCAGCAGTTTCTACAGCCACACACATACGCAGTATTTT; CDR3aa: CASSFYSHTHTQYF
j_gene: TRBJ2-1; abundance: .; d_gene: TRBD2; v_gene: TRBV13; CDR3nt: TGTGCCAGCAGCCGAGATGGGGCGGGGGGCCGCTCCTACAATGAGCAGTTCTTC; CDR3aa: CASSRDGAGGRSYNEQFF
j_gene: TRBJ1-2; abundance: once; d_gene: .; v_gene: TRBV6-1; CDR3nt: TGTGCCAGCAGATACGACGAGGGGGATGGCTACACCTTC; CDR3aa: CASRYDEGDGYTF
j_gene: TRBJ2-7; abundance: .; d_gene: .; v_gene: TRBV11-3; CDR3nt: TGTGCCAGCAGCGAAAGGAGTGGCGCCTACCTCTCCTACGAGCAGTACTTC; CDR3aa: CASSERSGAYLSYEQYF
j_gene: TRBJ1-1; abundance: .; d_gene: .; v_gene: TRBV4-1; CDR3nt: TGCGCCAGCAGCCCCAAGGAGGGGCAGCCGAGCACTGAAGCTTTCTTT; CDR3aa: CASSPKEGQPSTEAFF
j_gene: TRBJ1-5; abundance: .; d_gene: .; v_gene: TRBV10-3; CDR3nt: TGTGCCATCAGTGAGTTGGGACCTCAGCAGCCCCAGCATTTT; CDR3aa: CAISELGPQQPQHF
j_gene: TRBJ2-2; abundance: .; d_gene: TRBD1; v_gene: TRBV6-6; CDR3nt: TGTGCCAGCAGTAGAAGACAGGGTCGAGGAAGGGAGCTGTTTTTT; CDR3aa: CASSRRQGRGRELFF
j_gene: TRBJ2-1; abundance: .; d_gene: TRBD1; v_gene: TRBV7-2; CDR3nt: TGTGCCAGCAGCTTAGAGGGACAGAGGTACAATGAGCAGTTCTTC; CDR3aa: CASSLEGQRYNEQFF
j_gene: TRBJ2-7; abundance: .; d_gene: .; v_gene: TRBV6-5; CDR3nt: TGTGCCAGCAGCCGAACGGACGGCCGCTACGAGCAGTACTTC; CDR3aa: CASSRTDGRYEQYF
j_gene: TRBJ2-6; abundance: .; d_gene: .; v_gene: TRBV11-2; CDR3nt: TGTGCCAGCAGGCATTTTTCTTACTCTGGGGCCAACGTCCTGACTTTC; CDR3aa: CASRHFSYSGANVLTF
j_gene: TRBJ2-2; abundance: .; d_gene: .; v_gene: TRBV27; CDR3nt: TGTGCCAGCGGCGTAGGGTCGAGGGGTACCGGGGAGCTGTTTTTT; CDR3aa: CASGVGSRGTGELFF
j_gene: TRBJ1-5; abundance: .; d_gene: .; v_gene: TRBV6-1; CDR3nt: TGTGCCAGCAGTGACTCGGGTCCAAACAATCAGCCCCAGCATTTT; CDR3aa: CASSDSGPNNQPQHF
j_gene: TRBJ2-2; abundance: .; d_gene: .; v_gene: TRBV20-1; CDR3nt: TGCAGTGCTATAATTTGGGGGGAGCTGTTTTTT; CDR3aa: CSAIIWGELFF
j_gene: TRBJ2-7; abundance: once; d_gene: .; v_gene: TRBV19; CDR3nt: TGTGCCAGTAAATTAACCCGAGGAGCGGACGAGCAGTACTTC; CDR3aa: CASKLTRGADEQYF
j_gene: TRBJ2-7; abundance: .; d_gene: .; v_gene: TRBV5-1; CDR3nt: TGCGCCAGCAGCTGGAACCCCTCCCCGGACAATTGGAAGCAGTACTTC; CDR3aa: CASSWNPSPDNWKQYF
j_gene: TRBJ2-7; abundance: .; d_gene: .; v_gene: TRBV7-6; CDR3nt: TGTGCCAGCAGCCATCGACTTGGTACCTACGAGCAGTACTTC; CDR3aa: CASSHRLGTYEQYF
j_gene: TRBJ2-2; abundance: .; d_gene: .; v_gene: TRBV7-6; CDR3nt: TGTGCCAGCAGCTTGGGACTGAACACCGGGGAGCTGTTTTTT; CDR3aa: CASSLGLNTGELFF
j_gene: TRBJ2-5; abundance: .; d_gene: .; v_gene: TRBV2; CDR3nt: TGTGCCAGCAGCAAACCCACAGGGTTCCAAGAGACCCAGTACTTC; CDR3aa: CASSKPTGFQETQYF
j_gene: TRBJ2-7; abundance: .; d_gene: TRBD2; v_gene: TRBV7-9; CDR3nt: TGTGCCAGCAGCTTAGTTAACGCGGGAGGGCCCGACGAGCAGTACTTC; CDR3aa: CASSLVNAGGPDEQYF
j_gene: TRBJ2-7; abundance: .; d_gene: .; v_gene: TRBV9; CDR3nt: TGTGCCAGCAGCGTACCGAAGGGGGGCGGGGGCTACGAGCAGTACTTC; CDR3aa: CASSVPKGGGGYEQYF
j_gene: TRBJ2-1; abundance: .; d_gene: TRBD2; v_gene: TRBV11-3; CDR3nt: TGTGCCAGCAGCTTCCGAGCGGGGGACCTGCAGTTCTTC; CDR3aa: CASSFRAGDLQFF
j_gene: TRBJ1-3; abundance: .; d_gene: .; v_gene: TRBV7-8; CDR3nt: TGTGCCAGCAGCTTTTCCGTACAATCTGGAAACACCATATATTTT; CDR3aa: CASSFSVQSGNTIYF
j_gene: TRBJ2-5; abundance: .; d_gene: TRBD2; v_gene: TRBV7-9; CDR3nt: TGTGCCAGCAGCTCCAGGAAACTAGCGGAGGAGACCCAGTACTTC; CDR3aa: CASSSRKLAEETQYF
j_gene: TRBJ1-2; abundance: .; d_gene: .; v_gene: TRBV27; CDR3nt: TGTGCCAGCAGCCGTGGGGGCGTTGGCTACACCTTC; CDR3aa: CASSRGGVGYTF
j_gene: TRBJ2-7; abundance: .; d_gene: TRBD2; v_gene: TRBV6-1; CDR3nt: TGTGCCAGCGGGCTAGCGGGAGATCTAGCCGAGCAGTACTTC; CDR3aa: CASGLAGDLAEQYF
j_gene: TRBJ1-1; abundance: .; d_gene: .; v_gene: TRBV5-1; CDR3nt: TGCGCCAGCAGCTCGCAAAAGGGGACTAAGGGTACTGAAGCTTTCTTT; CDR3aa: CASSSQKGTKGTEAFF
j_gene: TRBJ2-4; abundance: .; d_gene: .; v_gene: TRBV5-1; CDR3nt: TGCGCCAGCAGCCCAGCAGGAGAGACCATCAAGTACTTC; CDR3aa: CASSPAGETIKYF
j_gene: TRBJ1-4; abundance: .; d_gene: TRBD1; v_gene: TRBV7-9; CDR3nt: TGTGCCAGCAGCTTGGGAGACAGGGATAATGAAAAACTGTTTTTT; CDR3aa: CASSLGDRDNEKLFF